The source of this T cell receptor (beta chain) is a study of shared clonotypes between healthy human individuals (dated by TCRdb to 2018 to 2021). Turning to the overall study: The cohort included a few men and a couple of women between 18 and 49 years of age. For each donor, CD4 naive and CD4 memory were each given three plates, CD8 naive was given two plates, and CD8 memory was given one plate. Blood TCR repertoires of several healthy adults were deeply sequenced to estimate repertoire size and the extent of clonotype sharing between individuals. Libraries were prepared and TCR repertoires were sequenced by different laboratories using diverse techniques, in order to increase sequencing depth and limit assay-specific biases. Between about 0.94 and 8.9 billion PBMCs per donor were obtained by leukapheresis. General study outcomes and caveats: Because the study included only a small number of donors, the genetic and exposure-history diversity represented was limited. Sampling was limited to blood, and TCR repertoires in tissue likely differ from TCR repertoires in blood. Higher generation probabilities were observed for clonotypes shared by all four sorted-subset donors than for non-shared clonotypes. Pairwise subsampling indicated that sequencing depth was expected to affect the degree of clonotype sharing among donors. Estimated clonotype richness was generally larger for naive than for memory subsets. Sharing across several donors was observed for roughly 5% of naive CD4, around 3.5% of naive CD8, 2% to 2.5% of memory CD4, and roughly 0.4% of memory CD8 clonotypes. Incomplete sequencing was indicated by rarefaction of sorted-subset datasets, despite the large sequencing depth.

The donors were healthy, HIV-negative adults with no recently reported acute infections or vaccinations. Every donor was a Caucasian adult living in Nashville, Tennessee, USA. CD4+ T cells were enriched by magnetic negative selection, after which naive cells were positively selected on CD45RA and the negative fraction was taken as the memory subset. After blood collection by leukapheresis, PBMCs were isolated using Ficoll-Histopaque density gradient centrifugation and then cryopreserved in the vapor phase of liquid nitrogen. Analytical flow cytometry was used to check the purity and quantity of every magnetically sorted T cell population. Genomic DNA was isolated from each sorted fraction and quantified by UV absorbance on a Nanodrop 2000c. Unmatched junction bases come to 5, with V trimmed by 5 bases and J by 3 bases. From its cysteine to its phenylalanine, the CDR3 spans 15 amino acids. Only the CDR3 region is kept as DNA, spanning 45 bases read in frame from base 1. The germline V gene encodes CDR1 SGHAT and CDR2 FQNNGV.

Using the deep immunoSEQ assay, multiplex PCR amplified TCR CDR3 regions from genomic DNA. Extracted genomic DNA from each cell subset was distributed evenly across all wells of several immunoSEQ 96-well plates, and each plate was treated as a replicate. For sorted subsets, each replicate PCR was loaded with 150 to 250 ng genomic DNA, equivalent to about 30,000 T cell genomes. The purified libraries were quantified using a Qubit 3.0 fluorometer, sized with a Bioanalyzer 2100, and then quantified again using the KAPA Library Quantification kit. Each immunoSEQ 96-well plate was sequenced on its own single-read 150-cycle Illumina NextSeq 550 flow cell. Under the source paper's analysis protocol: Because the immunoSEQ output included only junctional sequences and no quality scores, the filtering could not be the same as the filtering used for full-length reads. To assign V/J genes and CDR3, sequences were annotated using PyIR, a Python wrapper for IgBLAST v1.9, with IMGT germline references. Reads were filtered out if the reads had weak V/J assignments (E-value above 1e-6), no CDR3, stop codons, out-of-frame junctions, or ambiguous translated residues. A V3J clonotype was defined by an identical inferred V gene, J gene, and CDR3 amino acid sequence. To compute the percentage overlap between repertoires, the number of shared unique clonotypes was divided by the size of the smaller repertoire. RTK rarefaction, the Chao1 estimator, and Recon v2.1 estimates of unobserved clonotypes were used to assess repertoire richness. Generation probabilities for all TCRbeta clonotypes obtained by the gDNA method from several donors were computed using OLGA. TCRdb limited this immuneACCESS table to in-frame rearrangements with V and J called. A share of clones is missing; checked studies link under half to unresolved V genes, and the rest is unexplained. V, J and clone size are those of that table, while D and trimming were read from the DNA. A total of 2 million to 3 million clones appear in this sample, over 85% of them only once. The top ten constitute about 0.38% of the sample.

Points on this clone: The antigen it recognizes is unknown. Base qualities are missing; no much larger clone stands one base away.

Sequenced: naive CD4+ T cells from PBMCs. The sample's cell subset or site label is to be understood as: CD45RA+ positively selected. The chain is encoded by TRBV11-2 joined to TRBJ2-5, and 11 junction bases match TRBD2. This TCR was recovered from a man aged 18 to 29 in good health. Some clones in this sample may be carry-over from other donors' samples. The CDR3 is CASSLSGLAEETQYF. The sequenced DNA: TGTGCCAGCAGCCTATCGGGACTAGCGGAAGAGACCCAGTACTTC.